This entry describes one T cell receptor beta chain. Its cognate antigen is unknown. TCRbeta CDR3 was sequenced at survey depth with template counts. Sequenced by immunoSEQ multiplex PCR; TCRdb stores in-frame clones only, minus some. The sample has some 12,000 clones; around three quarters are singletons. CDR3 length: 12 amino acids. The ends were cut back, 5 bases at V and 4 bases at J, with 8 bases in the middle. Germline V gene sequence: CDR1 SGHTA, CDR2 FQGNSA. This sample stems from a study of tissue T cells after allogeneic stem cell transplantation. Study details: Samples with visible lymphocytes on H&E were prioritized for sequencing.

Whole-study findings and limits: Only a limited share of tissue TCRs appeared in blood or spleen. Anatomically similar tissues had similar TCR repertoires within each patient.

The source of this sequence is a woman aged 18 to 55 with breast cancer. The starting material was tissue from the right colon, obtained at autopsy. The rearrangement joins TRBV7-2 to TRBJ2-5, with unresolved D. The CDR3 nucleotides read TGTGCCAGCAGCCGCGCCGGAGAGACCCAGTACTTC. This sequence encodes CASSRAGETQYF.